These 32 T cell receptor beta chains share one sample of origin, sequenced in a study of blood T cell repertoires in COVID-19. Method: immunoSEQ multiplex PCR; TCRdb's copy keeps in-frame clones and lacks some. The sample contains 180,000 or so clones, roughly 76% of which appear only once. Material: peripheral blood. The receptors here all came from a woman aged 40 to 50 with COVID-19, enrolled during active disease.

This chain connects TRBV19 to TRBJ2-3; tentatively, D is TRBD2 (8 bases). V dropped 11 bases and J dropped 2 bases, with 17 bases sitting between them. CDR1 and CDR2 from the germline V gene are LNHDA and SQIVND (reference sequence). This CDR3 region has 14 residues. The CDR3 loop reads CAARGGTATDTQYF. The CDR3 DNA sequence: TGTGCCGCCCGGGGGGGGACAGCCACAGATACGCAGTATTTT.

The V call is TRBV7-9, the J call TRBJ1-5, with unresolved D. The CDR3 extends over 15 amino acids. Trimming stripped 3 bases from V and 0 bases from J, with 9 bases between. Germline CDR1 and CDR2: SEHNR and FQNEAQ (reference sequence). The CDR3 DNA reads TGTGCCAGCAGCTTCGGGGATAATAGCAATCAGCCCCAGCATTTT. Translation gives CASSFGDNSNQPQHF.

This rearrangement joins TRBV19 to TRBJ2-5; perhaps TRBD2 as D (6 bases). The germline V and J ends were trimmed by 5 bases and 5 bases, with 9 bases remaining between them. The germline V gene has CDR1 LNHDA and CDR2 SQIVND (reference sequence). CDR3 length: 12 residues. The CDR3 region is CASSVRGETQYF. Here the CDR3 DNA reads TGTGCCAGTAGTGTCCGGGGGGAGACCCAGTACTTC.

This chain connects TRBV10-1 to TRBJ2-3; D unclear. Germline-derived CDR1 and CDR2 are WNHNN and SYGVQD (reference sequence). Deletions cut 3 bases from V and 0 bases from J, with 10 bases between. CDR3 size: 15 residues. The CDR3 loop reads CASSDMVTSTDTQYF. Here the CDR3 DNA reads TGCGCCAGCAGTGATATGGTGACTAGCACAGATACGCAGTATTTT.

This clone was detected only once. CDR3 region: CASSASSRKPQHF. The CDR3 bases are TGTGCCAGCTCCGCGTCCTCACGAAAGCCCCAGCATTTT. This sequence joins TRBV18 and TRBJ1-5; D is undetermined. Per the germline V gene, CDR1 is KGHSH and CDR2 is LQKENI. The CDR3 is 13 amino acids. Trimming took off 6 bases at V and 8 bases at J, with 14 bases between the two ends.

This clone was seen a handful of times. The V call is TRBV11-1, the J call TRBJ2-2; 8 nucleotides match TRBD2. The CDR3 has 16 residues. Germline assignment: CDR1 SGHAT and CDR2 FQDESV (reference sequence). J gave up 5 bases and V 4 bases, and 9 bases lay outside the gene matches. In DNA, the CDR3 is TGTGCCAGCAGCTCCCCCCCTCCGGGAGGGACCGGGGAGCTGTTTTTT. It codes for CASSSPPPGGTGELFF.

The chain links TRBV30 to TRBJ1-1; D is unresolved. Trimming stripped 5 bases from V and 4 bases from J, with 8 bases between. CDR1 GTSNPN and CDR2 SVGIG come from the germline V gene (reference sequence). The CDR3 contains 11 residues. CDR3 DNA sequence: TGTGCCTGGTTCTTTTTCACTGAAGCTTTCTTT. Amino acid sequence: CAWFFFTEAFF.

The chain recombines TRBV18 with TRBJ2-7, with 11 bases fitting TRBD1. Trimming at V came to 2 bases and at J to 3 bases, leaving 0 bases not matched to a gene. The length of the CDR3 is 14 residues. Germline V gene lookup returns CDR1 KGHSH and CDR2 LQKENI. In nucleotides, the CDR3 is TGTGCCAGCTCACCAGGGACAGGGGGCTACGAGCAGTACGTC. This codes for CASSPGTGGYEQYV.

The chain has TRBV6-5 and TRBJ1-4; 8 bases map to TRBD1. The CDR3 totals 14 residues. CDR1 is MNHEY, CDR2 SVGAGI, per germline. Trimming took 7 bases from V and 2 from J; bases not matched to a gene: 3. The CDR3 loop is CASNRGTTNEKLFF. As DNA, the CDR3 is TGTGCCAGCAACAGGGGGACGACTAATGAAAAACTGTTTTTT.

The J gene is TRBJ1-6, the V gene TRBV19; D not resolved. This CDR3 has 15 amino acids. Germline V CDR1 and CDR2: LNHDA, SQIVND (reference sequence). Trimming took off 5 bases at V and 7 bases at J, with 15 bases between the two ends. This CDR3 is CASSVSGSANSPLHF. CDR3 nucleotide sequence: TGTGCCAGTAGTGTATCCGGGTCCGCAAATTCACCCCTCCACTTT.

This clone was detected a few times. The chain is built from TRBV12-3 or TRBV12-4 and TRBJ1-1; no clear D. The CDR3 has 13 residues. Trimming shortened V by 2 bases and J by 5 bases, and 9 bases separated the two germline ends. DNA for the CDR3: TGTGCCAGCAGTTTAACGGGGTGGACTGAAGCTTTCTTT. Translated: CASSLTGWTEAFF.

This chain connects TRBV2 to TRBJ2-7; TRBD2 matches 15 bases. Germline V gene data show CDR1 as SNHLY and CDR2 as FYNNEI. The CDR3 extends over 17 amino acids. Losses at the gene ends were 8 bases for V and 5 bases for J; bases not matched to a gene: 13. The CDR3 DNA reads TGTGCCAGCTGGGACTTAGGACTAGCGGGAGGGCCAGACGAGCAGTACTTC. Its protein is CASWDLGLAGGPDEQYF.

The V call is TRBV20-1, the J call TRBJ2-7, with a tentative D call TRBD2 (6 bases). Germline V gene lookup returns CDR1 DFQATT and CDR2 SNEGSKA (reference sequence). CDR3 length: 11 residues. The V end was cut by 5 bases, the J end by 6 bases, with 11 bases between. The CDR3 is CSAGPGGEQYF. DNA of the CDR3: TGCAGTGCTGGACCCGGGGGCGAGCAGTACTTC.

The rearrangement joins TRBV19 to TRBJ2-1; TRBD2 matches 9 bases. The germline gives CDR1 LNHDA, CDR2 SQIVND (reference sequence). V gave up 8 bases and J gave up 6 bases; unmatched junction bases: 8. The CDR3 totals 14 residues. The CDR3 here is CASSGGRAFNEQFF. In DNA form, the CDR3 reads TGTGCCAGTTCGGGCGGGAGGGCCTTCAATGAGCAGTTCTTC.

This chain connects TRBV12-5 to TRBJ2-1, with 7 positions matching TRBD1. Germline CDR1 reads LGHNT; CDR2 reads FRNRAP. CDR3 length: 12 amino acids. Trimming at V came to 5 bases and at J to 8 bases, leaving 3 bases not matched to a gene. CDR3 sequence: CASGPDRDEQFF. The CDR3 DNA sequence: TGTGCTAGTGGTCCCGACAGGGATGAGCAGTTCTTC.

J is TRBJ1-4 and V is TRBV19; D is undetermined. The CDR3 extends over 14 amino acids. Germline V gene sequence: CDR1 LNHDA, CDR2 SQIVND (reference sequence). Between the trimmed V and J ends, which lost 3 bases and 5 bases, there was a span of 10 bases. The CDR3 DNA reads as TGTGCCAGTAGTATGGCGGGGAAAAATGAAAAACTGTTTTTT. Its translation is CASSMAGKNEKLFF.

The chain carries TRBV18 and TRBJ2-5; TRBD2 matches 13 bases. V lost 1 base, J lost 5 bases, and 1 base stayed unmatched. Per the germline V gene, CDR1 is KGHSH and CDR2 is LQKENI. The CDR3 contains 15 residues. For the CDR3, the DNA is TGTGCCAGCTCACCACAGACTAGCGGGGGGGAGACCCAGTACTTC. Encoded protein: CASSPQTSGGETQYF. Full variable domain (missing parts from reference TRBV18 and TRBJ2-5): NAGVMQNPRHLVRRRGQEARLRCSPMKGHSHVYWYRQLPEEGLKFMVYLQKENIIDESGMPKERFSAEFPKEGPSILRIQQVVRGDSAAYFCASSPQTSGGETQYFGPGTRLLVL.

CDR3 nucleotides: TGTGCCAGCAGCCCCCGACTAGCGGGGAACACCGGGGAGCTGTTTTTT. Its protein is CASSPRLAGNTGELFF. The chain recombines TRBV7-3 with TRBJ2-2; 10 positions agree with TRBD2. The CDR3 is made up of 16 amino acids. CDR1 and CDR2 (germline): SGHTA, FQGTGA. V was clipped by 5 bases and J by 1 base; unmatched bases: 4.

V is TRBV9 and J is TRBJ1-1, with D perhaps TRBD1 (6 bases). Germline CDR1 and CDR2: SGDLS and YYNGEE. CDR3 length: 14 residues. V gave up 2 bases and J gave up 1 base, with 9 bases separating them. CDR3 in DNA: TGTGCCAGCAGCGTTACAGGGAGGAACACTGAAGCTTTCTTT. Its translation is CASSVTGRNTEAFF. The whole variable domain, filled in from reference TRBV9 and TRBJ1-1, reads DSGVTQTPKHLITATGQRVTLRCSPRSGDLSVYWYQQSLDQGLQFLIQYYNGEERAKGNILERFSAQQFPDLHSELNLSSLELGDSALYFCASSVTGRNTEAFFGQGTRLTVV.

V usage is TRBV30 and J usage is TRBJ2-1, with 7 positions matching TRBD2. V gave up 4 bases and J gave up 0 bases; unmatched junction bases: 9. CDR1 and CDR2 (germline): GTSNPN, SVGIG (reference sequence). This CDR3 has 16 amino acids. DNA for the CDR3: TGTGCCTGGAAAGTAGCGGGCCTGAGCTCCTACAATGAGCAGTTCTTC. It yields the protein CAWKVAGLSSYNEQFF.

The chain recombines TRBV3-1 (or the pseudogene TRBV3-2) with TRBJ2-1, with 9 bases that match TRBD1. In germline, CDR1 is LGHDT, CDR2 YNNKEL (reference sequence). The trim removed 6 bases at V and 8 bases at J, leaving 11 bases unmatched. The CDR3 covers 15 residues. The CDR3 sequence: CASRARTGEFDEQFF. Here the CDR3 DNA reads TGTGCCAGCAGGGCCAGGACAGGGGAATTCGATGAGCAGTTCTTC.

The chain joins TRBV4-1 to TRBJ2-5; no definite D call. CDR1 and CDR2 (germline): MGHRA, YSYEKL. With 0 bases removed from V and 4 bases from J, the gap between germline ends came to 9 bases. The CDR3 is 14 residues long. CDR3 sequence: CASSQEPGGETQYF. The CDR3 nucleotides are TGCGCCAGCAGCCAAGAACCAGGTGGAGAGACCCAGTACTTC.

A few counts support this clone. This chain uses TRBV5-4 with TRBJ2-5, with D unresolved. The germline V gene has CDR1 SGHNT and CDR2 YYREEE (reference sequence). V gave up 1 base and J gave up 1 base, with 5 bases separating them. The length of the CDR3 is 13 residues. CDR3 protein: CASSLHSQETQYF. The CDR3, as DNA: TGTGCCAGCAGCTTGCACAGCCAAGAGACCCAGTACTTC.

V usage is TRBV7-6 and J usage is TRBJ1-1, with a tentative D call TRBD1 (6 bases). This CDR3 is 15 amino acids long. Trimming left V 5 bases short and J 4 bases short, with 17 bases between. CDR1 and CDR2 from the germline V gene are SGHVS and FNYEAQ. The CDR3 bases are TGTGCCAGCAGCACGGGGGGGGCTTGGGCCACTGAAGCTTTCTTT. It specifies CASSTGGAWATEAFF. The entire variable domain, with the rest obtained from reference TRBV7-6 and TRBJ1-1, is as follows: GAGVSQSPRYKVTKRGQDVALRCDPISGHVSLYWYRQALGQGPEFLTYFNYEAQQDKSGLPNDRFSAERPEGSISTLTIQRTEQRDSAMYRCASSTGGAWATEAFFGQGTRLTVV.

This chain connects TRBV20-1 to TRBJ1-1, with TRBD1 as a possible D gene (5 bases). V shed 3 bases and J shed 11 bases, with 13 bases lying between them. CDR3 length equals 11 residues. Germline V lookup: CDR1 DFQATT, CDR2 SNEGSKA (reference sequence). The CDR3 coding sequence is TGCAGTGCTAGGACGAAGGGGAGGGCTTTCTTT. It translates to CSARTKGRAFF.

The chain has TRBV28 and TRBJ2-5; D possibly corresponds to TRBD2 (5 bases). Germline V gives CDR1 MDHEN, CDR2 SYDVKM. The germline V and J ends were trimmed by 6 bases and 5 bases, with 10 bases remaining between them. This CDR3 has 12 amino acids. The CDR3 bases are TGTGCCAGCAGCACCCCGGGGGAGACCCAGTACTTC. Amino acids: CASSTPGETQYF.

This chain uses TRBV29-1 with TRBJ2-1, with 8 bases that match TRBD1. The CDR3 is made up of 12 amino acids. Germline V gives CDR1 SQVTM, CDR2 ANQGSEA. The V segment lost 7 bases and the J segment 12 bases; nucleotides outside the gene matches: 11. CDR3 nucleotide sequence: TGCAGCGGGTCAGGACAGGGTGTCTGGCAGTTCTTC. This gives the protein CSGSGQGVWQFF.

This clone is a singleton in its sample. J is TRBJ2-7 and V is TRBV3-1 (or the pseudogene TRBV3-2); 12 bases are shared with TRBD2. CDR1 is LGHDT and CDR2 is YNNKEL in the germline V gene (reference sequence). The CDR3 runs 15 residues. Losses at the gene ends were 4 bases for V and 3 bases for J; bases not matched to a gene: 4. The chain's CDR3 is CASSPGTSGFYEQYF. CDR3 sequence (DNA): TGTGCCAGCAGCCCCGGGACTAGCGGGTTCTACGAGCAGTACTTC.

This sequence joins TRBV2 and TRBJ1-6, with TRBD1 identical over 7 bases. CDR1 is SNHLY, CDR2 FYNNEI, per germline. The CDR3 covers 15 residues. The J segment lost 7 bases and the V segment lost 6 bases, leaving 9 bases of the junction unmatched. The CDR3, as DNA: TGTGCCAGCAGCGGAGGACAGGCTGGCAATTCACCCCTCCACTTT. It encodes CASSGGQAGNSPLHF.

The chain carries TRBV11-3 and TRBJ1-4; 7 bases are shared with TRBD1. Germline CDR1 SGHNT, CDR2 YENEEA. This CDR3 contains 15 residues. J was trimmed by 3 bases and V by 4 bases; bases with no gene match: 5. This chain's CDR3 is CASSSTGRSNEKLFF. The CDR3 DNA is TGTGCCAGCAGCTCGACAGGGAGGTCTAATGAAAAACTGTTTTTT.

On this clone itself: Other DNA sequences within the sample encode an identical CDR3. In DNA form, the CDR3 reads TGTGCCAGCTCACCCACCGGGGGGAACACTGAAGCTTTCTTT. Amino acid sequence: CASSPTGGNTEAFF. The J gene is TRBJ1-1, the V gene TRBV18, with D possibly being TRBD1 (5 bases). Germline V gene sequence: CDR1 KGHSH, CDR2 LQKENI. This CDR3 comprises 14 residues. Trimming cost V 3 bases and J 1 base, with 9 bases left between them.

The V gene is TRBV4-1, the J gene TRBJ1-1; TRBD1 aligns across 10 bases. The length of the CDR3 is 17 residues. The junction had 9 bases not matched to a gene; V was cut back by 4 bases and J by 1 base. Per germline, CDR1 MGHRA and CDR2 YSYEKL. CDR3 in amino acids: CASSRRRDRGPNTEAFF. The CDR3 bases are TGCGCCAGCAGCCGGCGCCGGGACAGGGGCCCGAACACTGAAGCTTTCTTT.